These 16 T cell receptor beta chains came from one sample sequenced in a study of OX40 agonist ivuxolimab in advanced cancers. Assay: immunoSEQ multiplex PCR; the TCRdb copy retains only in-frame clones and omits some. The sample shows 69,000 or so clones, around 84% of them seen only once. Specimen: CD4+ or CD8+ T cells sorted from blood, collected in a trial of the OX40 agonist ivuxolimab. Every receptor here comes from an adult with an advanced solid tumor such as melanoma, head and neck, liver or kidney cancer.

V is TRBV5-1 and J is TRBJ2-5; 12 positions agree with TRBD2. CDR3 length equals 15 residues. J was trimmed by 3 bases and V by 0 bases; bases with no gene match: 0. Per germline, CDR1 SGHRS and CDR2 YFSETQ. The CDR3 protein is CASSLGLAGEETQYF. CDR3 nucleotide sequence: TGCGCCAGCAGCTTGGGACTAGCGGGGGAAGAGACCCAGTACTTC.

The V and J genes are TRBV19 and TRBJ1-2, with a weak D call TRBD1 (5 bases). The CDR3 runs 15 residues. The germline V gene has CDR1 LNHDA and CDR2 SQIVND (reference sequence). V lost 3 bases and J lost 6, with 17 bases in between. CDR3 DNA sequence: TGTGCCAGTAGTATGAGGAGGGGTAAGGATGATGGCTACACCTTC. Its protein is CASSMRRGKDDGYTF. Together with reference TRBV19 and TRBJ1-2, the CDR3 gives the full variable domain: DGGITQSPKYLFRKEGQNVTLSCEQNLNHDAMYWYRQDPGQGLRLIYYSQIVNDFQKGDIAEGYSVSREKKESFPLTVTSAQKNPTAFYLCASSMRRGKDDGYTFGSGTRLTVV.

The CDR3 spells CASSSYGGYTF. Here the CDR3 DNA reads TGTGCCAGCAGCTCGTACGGGGGCTACACCTTC. The chain recombines TRBV5-6 with TRBJ1-2; D ambiguous. CDR1 SGHDT and CDR2 YYEEEE come from the germline V gene. The CDR3 spans 11 residues. Deletions cut 3 bases from V and 8 bases from J, with 8 bases between.

CDR3 amino acids: CASRDTGGPDTQYF. Written as DNA, the CDR3 is TGTGCCAGCAGGGATACAGGGGGCCCAGATACGCAGTATTTT. The J gene is TRBJ2-3, the V gene TRBV28, with TRBD1 matching over 9 bases. Trimming at V came to 6 bases and at J to 4 bases, leaving 5 bases not matched to a gene. The CDR3 extends over 14 amino acids. Germline CDR1 MDHEN, CDR2 SYDVKM.

This chain connects TRBV6-1 to TRBJ2-4; D gene ambiguous. The CDR3 loop spans 14 amino acids. Looked up from germline, CDR1 is MNHNS and CDR2 is SASEGT. V was clipped by 1 base and J by 8 bases, with 12 bases between them. The chain's CDR3 is CASSEVGKGYIQYF. CDR3 DNA sequence: TGTGCCAGCAGTGAAGTGGGCAAAGGGTACATTCAGTACTTC.

This clone was seen a few times. Here the CDR3 DNA reads TGCAGCGTATCTAGCGGGAGCTATTACGAGCAGTACTTC. Its protein product is CSVSSGSYYEQYF. The rearrangement joins TRBV29-1 to TRBJ2-7; 10 bases match TRBD2. V gave up 6 bases and J gave up 4 bases; unmatched junction bases: 6. The CDR3 totals 13 residues. CDR1 and CDR2 from the germline V gene are SQVTM and ANQGSEA.

V and J are TRBV27 and TRBJ2-4, with TRBD1 identical over 10 bases. The V gene end was trimmed by 5 bases and the J gene end by 7 bases; junction bases not matched to a gene: 5. This CDR3 is built from 14 residues. Germline V lookup: CDR1 MNHEY, CDR2 SMNVEV (reference sequence). The CDR3 is CASSEGTGDNIQYF. DNA for the CDR3: TGTGCCAGCAGTGAGGGGACAGGGGACAACATTCAGTACTTC.

The gene calls are TRBV27 and TRBJ2-3; 8 bases are shared with TRBD2. The ends lost 5 bases at V and 1 base at J; junction bases unmatched: 8. The V gene's germline CDR1 is MNHEY and CDR2 SMNVEV (reference sequence). The CDR3 has 16 amino acids. DNA for the CDR3: TGTGCCAGCAGTCCTAGACCGGGACTAGGCACAGATACGCAGTATTTT. Translation gives CASSPRPGLGTDTQYF.

This clone was counted a single time. This chain uses TRBV27 with TRBJ2-1, with no clear D. CDR3 length: 15 residues. The germline V gene encodes CDR1 MNHEY and CDR2 SMNVEV (reference sequence). V was shortened by 5 bases and J by 8 bases, with 19 bases between the two germline ends. The CDR3 DNA reads TGTGCCAGCAGTCTCTTAGGTCGAGTGCCGGATGAGCAGTTCTTC. Amino acid sequence: CASSLLGRVPDEQFF.

The chain employs TRBV5-1 and TRBJ2-2, with a possible D match to TRBD1 (5 bases). V lost 4 bases and J lost 6, with 10 bases in between. The CDR3 extends over 13 amino acids. Looked up from germline, CDR1 is SGHRS and CDR2 is YFSETQ. The DNA of the CDR3 is TGCGCCAGCAGCCCAGGGAATTCCGGGGAGCTGTTTTTT. This translates into CASSPGNSGELFF.

This rearrangement joins TRBV28 to TRBJ2-7; D is unclear. Germline assignment: CDR1 MDHEN and CDR2 SYDVKM. CDR3 length: 12 amino acids. V lost 7 bases to trimming and J lost 4 bases, with 11 bases between them. The CDR3 bases are TGTGCCAGCACGAGTACCCCATACGAGCAGTACTTC. This translates into CASTSTPYEQYF.

The J gene is TRBJ1-4, the V gene TRBV6-5, with 7 positions matching TRBD1. This CDR3 is built from 14 residues. Germline V gives CDR1 MNHEY, CDR2 SVGAGI. Trimming cost V 8 bases and J 8 bases; bases outside gene matches: 11. CDR3 in amino acids: CASGRGGQIEKLFF. The CDR3 DNA follows: TGTGCCAGCGGACGGGGGGGACAGATAGAAAAACTGTTTTTT.

The chain combines TRBV6-1 with TRBJ1-1; tentatively, D is TRBD1 (6 bases). The V and J ends lost 2 bases and 4 bases respectively, with 14 bases between them. This CDR3 is 15 amino acids long. Germline CDR1 reads MNHNS; CDR2 reads SASEGT. The chain's CDR3 is CASSELTGLGTEAFF. The CDR3 bases are TGTGCCAGCAGTGAACTTACAGGGCTAGGCACTGAAGCTTTCTTT.

This chain connects TRBV10-1 to TRBJ2-4; D remains ambiguous. V shed 0 bases and J shed 0 bases, with 3 bases lying between them. The CDR3 extends over 14 amino acids. Germline V gene data show CDR1 as WNHNN and CDR2 as SYGVQD (reference sequence). The CDR3 DNA follows: TGCGCCAGCAGTGAGTCTTCAGCCAAAAACATTCAGTACTTC. It translates to CASSESSAKNIQYF.

The V and J genes are TRBV2 and TRBJ2-1, with a tentative D call TRBD2 (6 bases). Germline CDR1 is SNHLY and CDR2 is FYNNEI. The CDR3 totals 14 residues. V lost 6 bases to trimming and J lost 6 bases, with 15 bases between them. CDR3 region: CASRGGLTTNEQFF. The CDR3 DNA reads TGTGCCAGCAGGGGGGGACTGACTACCAATGAGCAGTTCTTC.

The chain joins TRBV18 to TRBJ2-1; no definite D call. Germline loops: CDR1 KGHSH, CDR2 LQKENI. Trimming took 6 bases from V and 6 from J, leaving 12 bases between them. CDR3 length: 13 amino acids. The CDR3 reads CASSRQTSNEQFF. In DNA form, the CDR3 reads TGTGCCAGCTCGCGGCAGACCAGCAATGAGCAGTTCTTC.